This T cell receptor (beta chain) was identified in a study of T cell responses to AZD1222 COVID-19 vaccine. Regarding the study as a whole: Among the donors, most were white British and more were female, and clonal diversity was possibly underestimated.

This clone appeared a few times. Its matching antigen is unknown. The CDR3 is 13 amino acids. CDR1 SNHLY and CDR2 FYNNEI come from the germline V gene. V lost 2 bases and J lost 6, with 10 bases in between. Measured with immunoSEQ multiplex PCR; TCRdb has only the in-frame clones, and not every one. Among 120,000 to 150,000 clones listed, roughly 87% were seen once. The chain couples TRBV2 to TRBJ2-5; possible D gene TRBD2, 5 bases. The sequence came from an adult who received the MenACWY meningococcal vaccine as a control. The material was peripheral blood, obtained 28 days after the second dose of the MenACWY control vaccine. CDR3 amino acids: CASSELGRKTQYF. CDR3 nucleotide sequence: TGTGCCAGCAGTGAACTGGGGAGAAAGACCCAGTACTTC.